The sequence of this T cell receptor (beta chain) was determined in a study of cytomegalovirus exposure and HLA in healthy donors. In the study overall: There were under 130 million unique TCR beta sequences, drawn from approximately 180 million T cells, in an earlier analysis. Of the donors genotyped, a few hundred in all, less than 90% fell in the Caucasian-associated ancestry cluster.

A multiplex PCR was run with 60 Vbeta primers and 13 Jbeta primers. Profiling relied on immunoSEQ multiplex PCR, and the TCRdb table lists in-frame clones only, not all of them. Recorded for this sample: about 96,000 clones. There are 13 residues in the CDR3. V was pared by 0 bases and J by 4 bases, with 3 bases between. The germline V gene has CDR1 LNHDA and CDR2 SQIVND (reference sequence). Sequencing used PBMCs. The chain joins TRBV19 to TRBJ2-2; D unclear. This sequence originates from a woman aged 25-40 years in good health and CMV-seronegative. The CDR3 here is CASSIDRTGELFF. Written as DNA, the CDR3 is TGTGCCAGTAGTATAGATCGCACCGGGGAGCTGTTTTTT.